This T cell receptor (beta chain) was recorded in a study of blood T cell repertoires in COVID-19. This CDR3 spans 14 amino acids. The ends were cut back, 4 bases at V and 4 bases at J, with 14 bases in the middle. Germline loops: CDR1 SGHRS, CDR2 YFSETQ. The table came from immunoSEQ multiplex PCR; TCRdb's copy has only in-frame clones and leaves some out. The sample has approximately 210,000 clones, roughly 80% seen once; the top ten hold about 7.8%. This clone was recorded once. The source is a woman of 80 years or more with COVID-19, enrolled during active disease. Sequencing input: peripheral blood. The chain employs TRBV5-1 and TRBJ1-2, with D unclear. The CDR3 loop reads CASSPGDRFYGYTF. The CDR3, as DNA: TGCGCCAGCAGCCCCGGAGACCGCTTCTATGGCTACACCTTC.